The 30 T cell receptor beta chains below were found in one sample sequenced in a study of T-cell reconstitution after alpha-beta-depleted transplantation in children. The TCRbeta library was prepared with unique molecular identifiers. TCRdb called the PCR reads again in MiXCR, with one record for every CDR3 protein. Of roughly 300,000 distinct CDR3 sequences in the sample, approximately 10% were seen once. Here the sequenced sample was peripheral blood, taken 180 days after TCRalphabeta/CD19-depleted stem cell transplant. Receptor source: a male patient between 2 and 10 years old who had a stem cell transplant for chronic granulomatous disease, so the T cells may come from the graft donor.

The sample holds many counts of this clonotype. The J gene is TRBJ2-3, the V gene TRBV20-1, with 11 bases that match TRBD2. The germline CDR1 and CDR2 sequences are DFQATT and SNEGSKA (reference sequence). The CDR3 contains 14 residues. The ends lost 5 bases at V and 2 bases at J; junction bases unmatched: 3. Here the CDR3 reads CSAVAGGPTDTQYF. CDR3 in DNA: TGCAGTGCTGTAGCGGGGGGGCCCACAGATACGCAGTATTTT.

At least ten counts were recorded for this clonotype. V and J are TRBV20-1 and TRBJ1-1; D gene uncertain. The V and J ends lost 2 bases and 3 bases respectively, with 16 bases between them. Per germline, CDR1 DFQATT and CDR2 SNEGSKA (reference sequence). CDR3 length: 15 amino acids. CDR3 DNA: TGCAGTGCTAGATGGACCCTTGGCTCCCACACTGAAGCTTTCTTT. Protein sequence: CSARWTLGSHTEAFF.

This clonotype is a singleton in its sample. This may be a read error: a much more frequent sequence differs by one nucleotide. The rearrangement uses TRBV6-1 and TRBJ1-2, with D perhaps TRBD1 (6 bases). The germline CDR1 and CDR2 sequences are MNHNS and SASEGT. The CDR3 spans 13 residues. The CDR3 protein is CASSPGTSYGHTF. The DNA of the CDR3 is TGTGCCAGCAGCCCCGGGACAAGCTATGGCCACACCTTC.

The J gene is TRBJ2-7, the V gene TRBV18; TRBD1 aligns across 10 bases. This CDR3 spans 13 amino acids. Germline trimming cut 4 bases from V and 5 bases from J; bases unmatched to any gene: 2. CDR1 is KGHSH, CDR2 LQKENI, per germline. CDR3 in amino acids: CASSRGQGDEQYF. DNA for the CDR3: TGTGCCAGCTCACGTGGACAGGGGGACGAGCAGTACTTC.

Many counts were recorded for this clonotype. The V call is TRBV12-3 or TRBV12-4, the J call TRBJ2-3; D is undetermined. The CDR3 length is 17 residues. Trimming removed 0 bases from V and 2 bases from J, with 15 bases in between. The CDR3 loop reads CASSLASFSPLTDTQYF. The CDR3 DNA sequence: TGTGCCAGCAGTTTAGCGAGTTTTAGCCCGCTCACAGATACGCAGTATTTT.

In this sample, this clonotype turned up many times. In DNA, the CDR3 is TGTGCCAGCACCCTCTATGAGCTTGGTGAAAAACTGTTTTTT. Translating it yields CASTLYELGEKLFF. The rearrangement joins TRBV12-3 or TRBV12-4 to TRBJ1-4; D is unresolved. This CDR3 is built from 14 residues. Trimming shortened V by 7 bases and J by 7 bases, and 16 bases separated the two germline ends.

The sample holds many counts of this clonotype. The chain couples TRBV15 to TRBJ2-3, with D perhaps TRBD1 (6 bases). Germline V gene lookup returns CDR1 LNHNV and CDR2 YYDKDF (reference sequence). Deletions cut 0 bases from V and 4 bases from J, with 14 bases between. The length of the CDR3 is 16 residues. CDR3: CATSREYWGRADTQYF. CDR3 coding DNA: TGTGCCACCAGCAGAGAATATTGGGGGCGGGCAGATACGCAGTATTTT.

This clonotype was recorded at least ten times. V is TRBV12-3 or TRBV12-4 and J is TRBJ1-6; D is ambiguous. V dropped 1 base and J dropped 6 bases, with 10 bases sitting between them. The length of the CDR3 is 15 residues. CDR3 loop: CASSLESGANSPLHF. CDR3 coding DNA: TGTGCCAGCAGTTTAGAGTCAGGCGCTAATTCACCCCTCCACTTT.

This clonotype showed up just a few times. The rearrangement uses TRBV5-1 and TRBJ2-5; D is unresolved. The length of the CDR3 is 15 residues. From germline, CDR1 is SGHRS and CDR2 YFSETQ. V lost 6 bases, J lost 4 bases, and 19 bases lay in between. This CDR3 is CASTQEARVSETQYF. The CDR3 bases are TGCGCCAGCACCCAAGAGGCAAGGGTCTCAGAGACCCAGTACTTC.

This clonotype showed up many times. V usage is TRBV7-8 and J usage is TRBJ2-3, with 13 bases aligning to TRBD2. The trim removed 4 bases at V and 6 bases at J, leaving 1 base unmatched. This CDR3 region has 14 residues. Germline V gene lookup returns CDR1 SGHVS and CDR2 FQNEAQ. CDR3 amino acids: CASSSTSGRDTQYF. The CDR3 DNA is TGTGCCAGCAGCTCGACTAGCGGGAGGGATACGCAGTATTTT.

This clonotype was seen repeatedly, ten times or more. In DNA, the CDR3 is TGTGCCAGCAGCCAAGATCGGCTATCTAACTACTACGAGCAGTACTTC. Translated, it gives CASSQDRLSNYYEQYF. The rearrangement links TRBV3-1 to TRBJ2-7; D call uncertain. This CDR3 has 16 amino acids. The germline V gene encodes CDR1 LGHDT and CDR2 YNNKEL (reference sequence). The V end was cut by 0 bases, the J end by 3 bases, with 15 bases between.

In the case of this clonotype: Just one base apart from a much larger clone, this may be a read error. The rearrangement uses TRBV6-1 and TRBJ2-5, with D possibly being TRBD1 (6 bases). Trimming removed 6 bases from V and 1 base from J, with 18 bases in between. The CDR3 contains 16 residues. Germline lookup yields CDR1 MNHNS and CDR2 SASEGT. CDR3 sequence reads: CASRATGQKIQETQYF. The CDR3 DNA sequence: TGTGCCAGCAGGGCCACCGGACAGAAAATCCAAGAGACCCAGTACTTC.

This clonotype was seen repeatedly, ten times or more. The chain carries TRBV5-6 and TRBJ2-2, with TRBD2 identical over 7 bases. Germline V gene sequence: CDR1 SGHDT, CDR2 YYEEEE. The CDR3 is 18 amino acids. V was clipped by 4 bases and J by 6 bases; unmatched bases: 18. The CDR3 sequence: CASSPHGLVVTLSGELFF. The CDR3 nucleotides read TGTGCCAGCAGCCCCCATGGACTAGTTGTAACTTTGTCCGGGGAGCTGTTTTTT.

This clonotype occurred many times. This chain's CDR3 is CASSFKYPGDFPTDTQYF. Written as DNA, the CDR3 is TGTGCCAGCAGCTTTAAGTACCCGGGAGACTTCCCTACAGATACGCAGTATTTT. This chain joins TRBV11-1 and TRBJ2-3, with D maybe TRBD2 (6 bases). The V end was cut by 3 bases, the J end by 3 bases, with 22 bases between. There are 18 residues in the CDR3. Germline assignment: CDR1 SGHAT and CDR2 FQDESV (reference sequence).

This clonotype was seen ten or more times. The chain employs TRBV5-1 and TRBJ2-2, with no clear D. CDR3 size: 13 residues. CDR1 and CDR2 from the germline V gene are SGHRS and YFSETQ. V lost 4 bases to trimming and J lost 5 bases, with 9 bases between them. This CDR3 is CASSPFRTGELFF. CDR3 nucleotide sequence: TGCGCCAGCAGCCCCTTCCGTACCGGGGAGCTGTTTTTT.

In its sample, this clonotype was seen many times. Relative to the germline gene, one junction end is altered; a read error may explain this. The rearrangement joins TRBV5-1 to TRBJ1-1, with 8 positions matching TRBD1. CDR1 is SGHRS, CDR2 YFSETQ, per germline. CDR3 size: 14 residues. The CDR3 nucleotides read TGCGCCAGCAGGTTGGGACAGGTTGATACTGAAGCTTTCTTT. Its translation: CASRLGQVDTEAFF.

Notes on this clonotype: A much larger clone is a single base away; this may be a read error. The chain uses TRBV28 and TRBJ1-1; D perhaps matches TRBD1 (5 bases). Trimming stripped 2 bases from V and 1 base from J, with 14 bases between. Germline V lookup: CDR1 MDHEN, CDR2 SYDVKM. The CDR3 has 16 residues. CDR3 nucleotides: TGTGCCAGCAGTTTACTCCTAGGGGACCGGAACACTGAAGCTTTCTTT. Translated: CASSLLLGDRNTEAFF.

This clonotype was seen repeatedly, ten times or more. V usage is TRBV6-5 and J usage is TRBJ2-1, with 10 positions matching TRBD2. In germline, CDR1 is MNHEY, CDR2 SVGAGI. The V segment lost 4 bases and the J segment 0 bases; nucleotides outside the gene matches: 9. The CDR3 has 18 amino acids. CDR3: CASSSSSGSWVSYNEQFF. DNA for the CDR3: TGTGCCAGCAGTTCTTCTAGCGGGAGTTGGGTCTCCTACAATGAGCAGTTCTTC.

Comments on this clonotype: At one boundary the junction diverges from the germline segment, which might be a read error. V and J are TRBV24-1 and TRBJ2-1; 9 bases agree with TRBD2. CDR3 length equals 21 residues. Germline values: CDR1 KGHDR, CDR2 SFDVKD. The CDR3 nucleotides read TGTGCCACCAGTGATTTGCATATTAGGGGATATAGCGGGAGTTTCCACCCGGGAGGCGTCTTC. Translating gives CATSDLHIRGYSGSFHPGGVF.

This clonotype was picked up many times. The chain combines TRBV27 with TRBJ1-1; D is ambiguous. The germline V gene has CDR1 MNHEY and CDR2 SMNVEV (reference sequence). The CDR3 covers 15 residues. V lost 5 bases to trimming and J lost 0 bases, with 13 bases between them. In DNA form, the CDR3 reads TGTGCCAGCAGTCCCCGGGGAGGAGTGAACACTGAAGCTTTCTTT. This encodes CASSPRGGVNTEAFF.

This clonotype was found many times. This chain uses TRBV2 with TRBJ2-7; D is perhaps TRBD1 (6 bases). V lost 10 bases and J 2 bases, leaving 15 bases between the germline ends. CDR3 length: 13 amino acids. CDR1 and CDR2 from the germline V gene are SNHLY and FYNNEI. The CDR3 DNA follows: TGTGCCACTAACAGGGACCTCACCTACGAGCAGTACTTC. Translated, it gives CATNRDLTYEQYF.

V is TRBV2 and J is TRBJ1-5; D is uncertain. CDR1 SNHLY and CDR2 FYNNEI come from the germline V gene. The V end was cut by 1 base, the J end by 9 bases, with 16 bases between. This CDR3 comprises 15 residues. CDR3 loop: CASSEDSSSIMPQHF. The CDR3 DNA reads as TGTGCCAGCAGTGAAGACAGCTCCTCAATCATGCCCCAGCATTTT.

This clonotype was picked up many times. The chain recombines TRBV5-1 with TRBJ2-5, with 8 nucleotides matching TRBD1. This CDR3 has 16 residues. Germline values: CDR1 SGHRS, CDR2 YFSETQ. The trim removed 4 bases at V and 5 bases at J, leaving 13 bases unmatched. The CDR3 spells CASSPDRALVGETQYF. DNA of the CDR3: TGCGCCAGCAGCCCGGACAGGGCCTTGGTAGGGGAGACCCAGTACTTC.

This clonotype was counted at least ten times. V and J are TRBV6-2 or TRBV6-3 and TRBJ2-3; D might be TRBD1 (5 bases). Germline V CDR1 and CDR2: MNHEY, SVGEGT. The CDR3 length is 12 residues. V dropped 7 bases and J dropped 4 bases, with 9 bases sitting between them. The CDR3 loop is CASKSGSDTQYF. CDR3 DNA: TGTGCCAGCAAATCAGGGTCAGATACGCAGTATTTT.

Many counts were recorded for this clonotype. The V and J genes are TRBV18 and TRBJ2-5; D ambiguous. V lost 2 bases and J 1 base, leaving 2 bases between the germline ends. CDR1 is KGHSH, CDR2 LQKENI, per germline. CDR3 length: 12 amino acids. This CDR3 is CASSPGQETQYF. CDR3 coding DNA: TGTGCCAGCTCACCAGGCCAAGAGACCCAGTACTTC. The full variable domain, rest sourced from reference TRBV18 and TRBJ2-5, is NAGVMQNPRHLVRRRGQEARLRCSPMKGHSHVYWYRQLPEEGLKFMVYLQKENIIDESGMPKERFSAEFPKEGPSILRIQQVVRGDSAAYFCASSPGQETQYFGPGTRLLVL.

In its sample, this clonotype was seen many times. The chain carries TRBV4-1 and TRBJ1-5, with 7 bases aligning to TRBD1. Germline trimming cut 4 bases from V and 3 bases from J; bases unmatched to any gene: 6. Germline-derived CDR1 and CDR2 are MGHRA and YSYEKL. The CDR3 is 15 residues long. CDR3 in amino acids: CASSRPGQLNQPQHF. The CDR3 DNA sequence: TGCGCCAGCAGCCGCCCGGGACAGCTCAATCAGCCCCAGCATTTT.

This clonotype was counted at least ten times. This chain links TRBV10-3 with TRBJ2-1; 11 nucleotides align to TRBD2. The CDR3 runs to 16 residues. Germline CDR1 ENHRY, CDR2 SYGVKD. With 4 bases clipped from V and 6 bases from J, the junction kept 8 bases outside the gene matches. The CDR3 region is CAISGTSGSIGNEQFF. The CDR3 DNA follows: TGTGCCATCAGTGGAACTAGCGGGAGTATCGGCAATGAGCAGTTCTTC.

This clonotype was picked up many times. The V gene is TRBV5-1, the J gene TRBJ2-6; D uncertain. Germline V gives CDR1 SGHRS, CDR2 YFSETQ. The CDR3 covers 16 residues. Trimming took 9 bases from V and 2 from J, leaving 18 bases between them. The chain's CDR3 is CATTTGRTAGANVLTF. DNA for the CDR3: TGCGCCACCACGACGGGTCGGACGGCTGGGGCCAACGTCCTGACTTTC.

This clonotype was counted ten times or more. The chain uses TRBV6-2 or TRBV6-3 and TRBJ2-5; 10 nucleotides align to TRBD2. The length of the CDR3 is 15 residues. Germline V CDR1 and CDR2: MNHEY, SVGEGT. The junction had 17 bases not matched to a gene; V was cut back by 5 bases and J by 14 bases. CDR3 DNA sequence: TGTGCCAGCAGTAGACAATCCGGGACTAGCGTTAAGTCCTACTTC. This codes for CASSRQSGTSVKSYF.

This clonotype was counted at least ten times. V is TRBV7-2 and J is TRBJ2-1; D unclear. The germline V gene encodes CDR1 SGHTA and CDR2 FQGNSA. V lost 5 bases and J lost 8, with 13 bases in between. The CDR3 runs to 13 residues. In DNA, the CDR3 is TGTGCCAGCAGCCCCCGTACAAGCGATGAGCAGTTCTTC. Translating it yields CASSPRTSDEQFF.